Listed below are T cell receptor beta chains from one sample, sequenced in a study of blood T cells in healthy people across ages. TCRdb redid the calling of the 5' RACE reads with MiXCR, one entry per CDR3 protein. The table records about 940,000 distinct CDR3 sequences, under 50% of them present only once. The sample comprised blood. Receptors were obtained from a man younger than 45 in good health. The CDR3 runs from the conserved cysteine through the conserved F or W. D genes are given only for firm matches. Not every row has a clone size; where given, it reads once, few, many or a size class.

TRBV4-2	-	TRBJ2-7	few	CASSQEEGLSYEQYF	TGTGCCAGCAGCCAAGAGGAGGGGTTGTCCTACGAGCAGTACTTC
TRBV12-3/TRBV12-4	TRBD1	TRBJ2-7	few	CASSPGQGLEYEQYF	TGTGCCAGCAGCCCCGGACAGGGTTTAGAGTACGAGCAGTACTTC
TRBV6-1	TRBD1	TRBJ2-1	-	CASRRDSANEQFF	TGTGCCAGCAGGAGGGACAGTGCCAATGAGCAGTTCTTC
TRBV2	-	TRBJ1-2	-	CARTDPNGYTF	TGTGCCAGAACGGACCCCAATGGCTACACCTTC
TRBV20-1	-	TRBJ2-7	few	CSARWAASYEQYF	TGCAGTGCTAGATGGGCAGCCTCCTACGAGCAGTACTTC
TRBV2	-	TRBJ2-5	-	CASSALGGHEQYF	TGTGCCAGCAGTGCCTTGGGGGGCCATGAGCAGTACTTC
TRBV14	-	TRBJ2-1	-	CASSQASFSRFTYNEQFF	TGTGCCAGCAGCCAAGCTAGCTTCTCCAGGTTTACCTACAATGAGCAGTTCTTC
TRBV6-1	-	TRBJ2-5	few	CASILPSQETQYF	TGTGCCAGCATCCTACCCAGCCAAGAGACCCAGTACTTC
TRBV20-1	TRBD2	TRBJ2-7	few	CSASPTAGAYEQYF	TGCAGTGCTAGTCCCACAGCGGGGGCCTACGAGCAGTACTTC
TRBV9	TRBD1	TRBJ2-4	-	CASSGRQGMDIQYF	TGTGCCAGCAGCGGAAGACAGGGTATGGACATTCAGTACTTC
TRBV5-1	-	TRBJ2-7	-	CASSLNSGRNNEQYF	TGCGCCAGCAGCTTGAATAGCGGACGGAACAATGAGCAGTACTTC
TRBV5-1	-	TRBJ2-3	-	CASSRTGAGYTDTQYF	TGCGCCAGCAGCCGGACGGGGGCAGGTTACACAGATACGCAGTATTTT
TRBV20-1	TRBD1	TRBJ2-7	-	CSATLHRGPYEQYF	TGCAGTGCTACGCTCCACAGGGGTCCCTACGAGCAGTACTTC
TRBV20-1	-	TRBJ2-5	-	CSALHSTEQETQYF	TGCAGTGCCCTTCATTCGACAGAACAAGAGACCCAGTACTTC
TRBV7-9	TRBD2	TRBJ2-7	-	CASKVSGLAPYEQYF	TGTGCCAGTAAGGTTAGCGGACTAGCGCCCTACGAGCAGTACTTC
TRBV28	TRBD1	TRBJ2-5	-	CASSYRTGQYF	TGTGCCAGCAGTTACCGGACAGGGCAGTACTTC
TRBV3-1	TRBD1	TRBJ2-7	few	CASSQFGTGEYEQYF	TGTGCCAGCAGCCAATTCGGGACAGGGGAATACGAGCAGTACTTC
TRBV7-9	-	TRBJ2-3	-	CASSYNRFGTDTQYF	TGTGCCAGCAGCTACAATAGGTTCGGGACAGATACGCAGTATTTT
TRBV12-3/TRBV12-4	-	TRBJ1-4	few	CASSPLGGTNEKLFF	TGTGCCAGCAGTCCTTTGGGGGGAACTAATGAAAAACTGTTTTTT
TRBV5-1	TRBD1	TRBJ2-7	-	CASSKPGQTYEQYF	TGCGCCAGCAGCAAGCCGGGACAGACCTACGAGCAGTACTTC
TRBV20-1	-	TRBJ2-7	-	CSARAPDGDYEQYF	TGCAGTGCTAGAGCCCCGGACGGGGACTACGAGCAGTACTTC
TRBV15	-	TRBJ1-1	-	CATSRDLKLGTNTEAFF	TGTGCCACCAGCAGAGATTTAAAGCTTGGCACAAACACTGAAGCTTTCTTT
TRBV25-1	-	TRBJ2-7	-	CASEDSRSYEQYF	TGTGCCAGCGAGGACAGCCGCTCCTACGAGCAGTACTTC
TRBV3-1	-	TRBJ2-7	few	CASSQGTVYEQYF	TGTGCCAGCAGCCAAGGGACAGTTTACGAGCAGTACTTC
TRBV11-3	-	TRBJ2-7	-	CASSLGDWTYEQYF	TGTGCCAGCAGCTTAGGCGACTGGACCTACGAGCAGTACTTC
TRBV7-8	TRBD2	TRBJ2-5	-	CASSPRLAGGLEETQYF	TGTGCCAGCAGCCCACGACTAGCGGGGGGCCTCGAGGAGACCCAGTACTTC
TRBV5-4	TRBD1	TRBJ1-2	few	CASSLQGTSYGYTF	TGTGCCAGCAGCTTACAGGGGACTAGTTATGGCTACACCTTC
TRBV28	-	TRBJ2-7	few	CASSQRGWEQYF	TGTGCCAGCAGTCAAAGGGGGTGGGAGCAGTACTTC
TRBV7-3	TRBD1	TRBJ1-2	few	CASRPGRGRDNYGYTF	TGTGCCAGCCGTCCGGGTAGGGGGCGGGATAACTATGGCTACACCTTC
TRBV28	-	TRBJ2-5	-	CASAPGSIQETQYF	TGTGCCAGCGCCCCGGGGAGCATCCAAGAGACCCAGTACTTC
TRBV9	TRBD2	TRBJ2-6	once	CASSQSGLAGEVGANVLTF	TGTGCCAGCAGCCAATCAGGACTAGCGGGAGAGGTAGGGGCCAACGTCCTGACTTTC
TRBV18	TRBD1	TRBJ2-1	few	CASSPFRQGPTYNEQFF	TGTGCCAGCTCACCATTCCGACAGGGCCCCACCTACAATGAGCAGTTCTTC
TRBV27	-	TRBJ2-7	-	CASSPWGLSYEQYF	TGTGCCAGCAGCCCCTGGGGTCTCTCCTACGAGCAGTACTTC
TRBV7-2	TRBD2	TRBJ2-3	few	CASSLQRGRTDTQYF	TGTGCCAGCAGCTTACAGCGGGGGCGCACAGATACGCAGTATTTT
TRBV20-1	-	TRBJ1-2	-	CSARDKGLDGYTF	TGCAGTGCTAGAGATAAGGGGTTGGATGGCTACACCTTC
TRBV12-3/TRBV12-4	-	TRBJ2-5	-	CASSVTAQETQYF	TGTGCCAGCAGTGTGACTGCTCAAGAGACCCAGTACTTC
TRBV6-2/TRBV6-3	-	TRBJ2-1	-	CASRTDTAFYNEQFF	TGTGCCAGCAGGACGGACACTGCTTTCTACAATGAGCAGTTCTTC
TRBV28	TRBD1	TRBJ2-7	-	CASRYPTGGVVGEQYF	TGTGCCAGCAGATATCCGACAGGGGGGGTCGTCGGCGAGCAGTACTTC
TRBV6-4	-	TRBJ1-1	-	CASSSEMNTEAFF	TGTGCCAGCAGCTCCGAGATGAACACTGAAGCTTTCTTT
TRBV20-1	-	TRBJ1-2	-	CSARDQGNYGYTF	TGCAGTGCTAGAGATCAGGGGAACTATGGCTACACCTTC
TRBV27	-	TRBJ1-5	-	CASGRLPAGNNQPQHF	TGTGCCAGCGGAAGACTTCCAGCAGGGAACAATCAGCCCCAGCATTTT